The clone carrying this T cell receptor beta chain has a handful of counts. The data stem from a study of blood T cells in healthy people across ages. Combining a sample-barcoded 5' primer with a J-beta primer mix, a second PCR ran for roughly 7 to 11 cycles. TCRdb reprocessed the 5' RACE reads with MiXCR, giving one entry per CDR3 protein. Of 540,000 or so distinct CDR3 sequences listed, around 24% are singletons. Trimming at V came to 3 bases and at J to 0 bases, leaving 11 bases not matched to a gene. The germline V gene encodes CDR1 MGHDK and CDR2 SYGVNS. The CDR3 covers 18 residues. These same data were also listed under a study on T cells of mothers and their children. That report adds: Slightly higher, non-significant overlap characterized related mother-child pairs relative to unrelated pairs.

The chain recombines TRBV25-1 with TRBJ2-1; 7 nucleotides align to TRBD2. This TCR derives from a boy younger than 18 in good health. Sequenced input: blood. The CDR3 loop is CASSDLMGGGSSYNEQFF. The CDR3 coding sequence is TGTGCCAGCAGTGACCTAATGGGCGGCGGGAGCTCCTACAATGAGCAGTTCTTC.